Listed below are T cell receptor beta chains from one sample, sequenced in a study of T cell repertoires in cytomegalovirus infection. TCRdb called the reads again in MiXCR, with one record for every CDR3 protein. Of about 490,000 distinct CDR3 sequences in the sample, 16% were seen once. What was sequenced was CD8+ T cells from PBMCs. These receptors were collected from a human donor in good health (CMV status not recorded). Some clones in this sample may be carry-over from other donors' samples. Each CDR3 is given with its conserved first and last residue. The order of the fields is clone size, D gene, J gene, V gene, CDR3 length, CDR3 DNA, CDR3 protein. D genes are given only for firm matches. Expanded clones are given a class, and other clones once, few, many or no size at all.

clone size: many; D gene: -; J gene: TRBJ2-2; V gene: TRBV7-9; CDR3 length: 14; CDR3 DNA: TGTGCCAGCAGCCCCGGCAGGTCAACTGGGGAGCTGTTTTTT; CDR3 protein: CASSPGRSTGELFF
clone size: -; D gene: -; J gene: TRBJ1-1; V gene: TRBV11-2; CDR3 length: 17; CDR3 DNA: TGTGCCAGCAGCGCCCCCCAATGGGGCGGGAAGAGTACTGAAGCTTTCTTT; CDR3 protein: CASSAPQWGGKSTEAFF
clone size: -; D gene: -; J gene: TRBJ1-2; V gene: TRBV5-5; CDR3 length: 12; CDR3 DNA: TGTGCCAGCAGCTGGGATGCGTATGGCTACACCTTC; CDR3 protein: CASSWDAYGYTF
clone size: -; D gene: TRBD1; J gene: TRBJ1-4; V gene: TRBV27; CDR3 length: 14; CDR3 DNA: TGTGCCAGCAGTAAGGGGGCAGCTAATGAAAAACTGTTTTTT; CDR3 protein: CASSKGAANEKLFF
clone size: many; D gene: -; J gene: TRBJ1-2; V gene: TRBV12-3/TRBV12-4; CDR3 length: 14; CDR3 DNA: TGTGCCAGCAGTTTTAGTACAGGGAAAGGTGGCTACACCTTC; CDR3 protein: CASSFSTGKGGYTF
clone size: many; D gene: -; J gene: TRBJ1-3; V gene: TRBV14; CDR3 length: 16; CDR3 DNA: TGTGCCAGCAGCCAAGAAAGCGAGGGGACTGGAAACACCATATATTTT; CDR3 protein: CASSQESEGTGNTIYF
clone size: -; D gene: -; J gene: TRBJ2-1; V gene: TRBV27; CDR3 length: 14; CDR3 DNA: TGTGCCAGCAGTCTACGGGCCTTAGACAATGAGCAGTTCTTC; CDR3 protein: CASSLRALDNEQFF
clone size: many; D gene: TRBD1; J gene: TRBJ1-2; V gene: TRBV25-1; CDR3 length: 15; CDR3 DNA: TGTGCCAGCAGTGAATGGTCAGGGGGGGACTATGGCTACACCTTC; CDR3 protein: CASSEWSGGDYGYTF
clone size: -; D gene: TRBD2; J gene: TRBJ2-3; V gene: TRBV29-1; CDR3 length: 20; CDR3 DNA: TGCAGCGTTGACCTCAAACGGGGACTAGCGGGACTCTATAACACAGATACGCAGTATTTT; CDR3 protein: CSVDLKRGLAGLYNTDTQYF
clone size: many; D gene: -; J gene: TRBJ2-3; V gene: TRBV11-2; CDR3 length: 18; CDR3 DNA: TGTGCCAGCAGCTTAGAGCGGCCTCCGGGCAGGGACACAGATACGCAGTATTTT; CDR3 protein: CASSLERPPGRDTDTQYF
clone size: -; D gene: -; J gene: TRBJ1-4; V gene: TRBV7-9; CDR3 length: 14; CDR3 DNA: TGTGCCAGCAGCCCCAGCGTCGGTAATGAAAAACTGTTTTTT; CDR3 protein: CASSPSVGNEKLFF
clone size: many; D gene: TRBD1; J gene: TRBJ2-7; V gene: TRBV6-4; CDR3 length: 18; CDR3 DNA: TGTGCCAGTAGTGAAGAGGGACAGGGAGTTTCGGGCTCCTACGAGCAGTACTTC; CDR3 protein: CASSEEGQGVSGSYEQYF
clone size: few; D gene: -; J gene: TRBJ2-5; V gene: TRBV27; CDR3 length: 14; CDR3 DNA: TGTGCCAGCAGTTCCTCAGGGTACCAAGAGACCCAGTACTTC; CDR3 protein: CASSSSGYQETQYF
clone size: once; D gene: TRBD2; J gene: TRBJ2-7; V gene: TRBV9; CDR3 length: 16; CDR3 DNA: TGTGCCAGCAGCGTAGGAACTAGCGGGAGCAGGAACGAGCAGTACTTC; CDR3 protein: CASSVGTSGSRNEQYF
clone size: -; D gene: TRBD2; J gene: TRBJ2-1; V gene: TRBV11-3; CDR3 length: 15; CDR3 DNA: TGTGCCAGCGCCGGGGGGGAGGGCTCCTACAATGAGCAGTTCTTC; CDR3 protein: CASAGGEGSYNEQFF
clone size: -; D gene: -; J gene: TRBJ1-3; V gene: TRBV11-2; CDR3 length: 19; CDR3 DNA: TGTGCCAGCAGCTTACCTCCTTTCGCGGAGGACAGCTCTGGAAACACCATATATTTT; CDR3 protein: CASSLPPFAEDSSGNTIYF
clone size: -; D gene: TRBD2; J gene: TRBJ2-3; V gene: TRBV3-1; CDR3 length: 17; CDR3 DNA: TGTGTCAGCAGTCCTCCTCTAGCGGGAGGTATAACAGATACGCAGTATTTT; CDR3 protein: CVSSPPLAGGITDTQYF
clone size: -; D gene: TRBD1; J gene: TRBJ1-2; V gene: TRBV5-6; CDR3 length: 16; CDR3 DNA: TGTGCCAGCACCGAGGACAGGGAGTACCGGAGGAATGGCTACACCTTC; CDR3 protein: CASTEDREYRRNGYTF
clone size: -; D gene: -; J gene: TRBJ1-1; V gene: TRBV5-6; CDR3 length: 14; CDR3 DNA: TGTGCCAGCAGCCAACGGGGGGTGAACACTGAAGCTTTCTTT; CDR3 protein: CASSQRGVNTEAFF
clone size: -; D gene: TRBD1; J gene: TRBJ2-3; V gene: TRBV12-3/TRBV12-4; CDR3 length: 14; CDR3 DNA: TGTGCCAGCAGTTTGGGACAGATCACAGATACGCAGTATTTT; CDR3 protein: CASSLGQITDTQYF
clone size: -; D gene: -; J gene: TRBJ1-6; V gene: TRBV4-2; CDR3 length: 18; CDR3 DNA: TGTGCCAGCAGCCAAGATACGGAAGGGTTAACCTATAATTCACCCCTCCACTTT; CDR3 protein: CASSQDTEGLTYNSPLHF
clone size: many; D gene: -; J gene: TRBJ2-3; V gene: TRBV7-9; CDR3 length: 16; CDR3 DNA: TGTGCCAGCAGCTTACCTCGGGACGGATACACAGATACGCAGTATTTT; CDR3 protein: CASSLPRDGYTDTQYF
clone size: many; D gene: TRBD2; J gene: TRBJ2-5; V gene: TRBV7-3; CDR3 length: 14; CDR3 DNA: TGTGCCAGCAGCTTCGGGACTAGCGGGGAGACCCAGTACTTC; CDR3 protein: CASSFGTSGETQYF
clone size: many; D gene: -; J gene: TRBJ2-1; V gene: TRBV27; CDR3 length: 17; CDR3 DNA: TGTGCCAGCAGTTCAGGGAGACAGGGACTCTCCTACAATGAGCAGTTCTTC; CDR3 protein: CASSSGRQGLSYNEQFF
clone size: -; D gene: -; J gene: TRBJ1-6; V gene: TRBV11-2; CDR3 length: 18; CDR3 DNA: TGTGCCAGCAGCTTAGATCAAGCAGAGAGGATCTTCAATTCACCCCTCCACTTT; CDR3 protein: CASSLDQAERIFNSPLHF
clone size: few; D gene: -; J gene: TRBJ1-1; V gene: TRBV6-1; CDR3 length: 13; CDR3 DNA: TGTGCCAGCAGTTTTGAGCTGAACACTGAAGCTTTCTTT; CDR3 protein: CASSFELNTEAFF
clone size: -; D gene: -; J gene: TRBJ2-2; V gene: TRBV7-6; CDR3 length: 15; CDR3 DNA: TGTGCCAGCAGCCCCGGGACTCGAAGGACCGGGGAGCTGTTTTTT; CDR3 protein: CASSPGTRRTGELFF
clone size: many; D gene: TRBD1; J gene: TRBJ1-5; V gene: TRBV7-8; CDR3 length: 14; CDR3 DNA: TGTGCCAGCAGCTTTTTGACAGGGGATCAGCCCCAGCATTTT; CDR3 protein: CASSFLTGDQPQHF
clone size: -; D gene: TRBD1; J gene: TRBJ1-4; V gene: TRBV4-1; CDR3 length: 17; CDR3 DNA: TGCGCCAGCAGCCAAGGAATTGCAGGGGGCCCTAATGAAAAACTGTTTTTT; CDR3 protein: CASSQGIAGGPNEKLFF
clone size: -; D gene: TRBD2; J gene: TRBJ2-1; V gene: TRBV6-1; CDR3 length: 11; CDR3 DNA: TGTGCCAGCATGGGGAGGGATGAGCAGTTCTTC; CDR3 protein: CASMGRDEQFF
clone size: -; D gene: -; J gene: TRBJ1-6; V gene: TRBV20-1; CDR3 length: 13; CDR3 DNA: TGCAGTGCTAGAGTGCTCGGTAATTCACCCCTCCACTTT; CDR3 protein: CSARVLGNSPLHF
clone size: -; D gene: -; J gene: TRBJ2-7; V gene: TRBV7-9; CDR3 length: 15; CDR3 DNA: TGTGCCAGCAGCTTCCTCGATAGCGCGACCCACGAGCAGTACTTC; CDR3 protein: CASSFLDSATHEQYF
clone size: many; D gene: -; J gene: TRBJ2-7; V gene: TRBV28; CDR3 length: 16; CDR3 DNA: TGTGCCAGCAGTCCATACATTCTGGGGGGAACCTACGAGCAGTACTTC; CDR3 protein: CASSPYILGGTYEQYF
clone size: few; D gene: -; J gene: TRBJ2-1; V gene: TRBV7-9; CDR3 length: 12; CDR3 DNA: TGTGCCAGCAGCTTACAGCACAATGAGCAGTTCTTC; CDR3 protein: CASSLQHNEQFF
clone size: few; D gene: -; J gene: TRBJ1-1; V gene: TRBV19; CDR3 length: 15; CDR3 DNA: TGTGCCAGTAGTATGGAACAGTCCGTCGCCACTGAAGCTTTCTTT; CDR3 protein: CASSMEQSVATEAFF
clone size: -; D gene: -; J gene: TRBJ1-5; V gene: TRBV2; CDR3 length: 15; CDR3 DNA: TGTGCCAGCAGCCTGGACACGCCGGCTTATCAGCCCCAGCATTTT; CDR3 protein: CASSLDTPAYQPQHF
clone size: -; D gene: -; J gene: TRBJ2-2; V gene: TRBV6-2/TRBV6-3; CDR3 length: 15; CDR3 DNA: TGTGCCAGCAGTTACCTACGACAGAGAACCGGGGAGCTGTTTTTT; CDR3 protein: CASSYLRQRTGELFF
clone size: many; D gene: TRBD2; J gene: TRBJ2-1; V gene: TRBV7-9; CDR3 length: 16; CDR3 DNA: TGTGCCAGCAGCCCCAGGACTAGCGGGAGGTCCAATGAGCAGTTCTTC; CDR3 protein: CASSPRTSGRSNEQFF
clone size: -; D gene: -; J gene: TRBJ2-2; V gene: TRBV20-1; CDR3 length: 13; CDR3 DNA: TGCAGTGCCGTAGAGGAAGTGGCCGGGGAGCTGTTTTTT; CDR3 protein: CSAVEEVAGELFF
clone size: -; D gene: TRBD1; J gene: TRBJ2-1; V gene: TRBV24-1; CDR3 length: 16; CDR3 DNA: TGTGCCACCAGTGACCCCGGGACAGAACTTTACAATGAGCAGTTCTTC; CDR3 protein: CATSDPGTELYNEQFF
clone size: many; D gene: -; J gene: TRBJ2-4; V gene: TRBV19; CDR3 length: 13; CDR3 DNA: TGTGCCAGCTCAAATCTAGCCAAAAACATTCAGTACTTC; CDR3 protein: CASSNLAKNIQYF
clone size: -; D gene: -; J gene: TRBJ1-1; V gene: TRBV7-3; CDR3 length: 11; CDR3 DNA: TGTGCCAGCAGTCCCCGGGCAGAAGCTTTCTTT; CDR3 protein: CASSPRAEAFF
clone size: many; D gene: -; J gene: TRBJ1-5; V gene: TRBV6-6; CDR3 length: 15; CDR3 DNA: TGTGCCAGCAGTTACTCGCACGGTAGCAATCAGCCCCAGCATTTT; CDR3 protein: CASSYSHGSNQPQHF
clone size: many; D gene: -; J gene: TRBJ2-7; V gene: TRBV6-1; CDR3 length: 14; CDR3 DNA: TGTGCCAGCAGCCTGGGGGCCTCCTCCTACGAGCAGTACTTC; CDR3 protein: CASSLGASSYEQYF
clone size: many; D gene: TRBD1; J gene: TRBJ1-5; V gene: TRBV7-2; CDR3 length: 19; CDR3 DNA: TGTGCCAGCAGCTGGCGGACAGGGGGAGAACTATATAGCAATCAGCCCCAGCATTTT; CDR3 protein: CASSWRTGGELYSNQPQHF
clone size: -; D gene: TRBD2; J gene: TRBJ2-3; V gene: TRBV5-6; CDR3 length: 18; CDR3 DNA: TGTGCCAGCAGCCTCCCCAGCGGGGGCCCATATAGCACAGATACGCAGTATTTT; CDR3 protein: CASSLPSGGPYSTDTQYF
clone size: -; D gene: -; J gene: TRBJ2-3; V gene: TRBV28; CDR3 length: 18; CDR3 DNA: TGTGCCAGCAGTCCCTCCAGTGACATCGGCGTTGAGGGGAATACGCAGTATTTT; CDR3 protein: CASSPSSDIGVEGNTQYF
clone size: -; D gene: TRBD1; J gene: TRBJ1-2; V gene: TRBV19; CDR3 length: 15; CDR3 DNA: TGTGCCAGTAGTCCTACAGGGGGCAACGACTATGTCTACACCTTC; CDR3 protein: CASSPTGGNDYVYTF
clone size: few; D gene: -; J gene: TRBJ1-1; V gene: TRBV12-5; CDR3 length: 14; CDR3 DNA: TGTGCTAGTGGTTTGGGACAGATGAACACTGAAGCTTTCTTT; CDR3 protein: CASGLGQMNTEAFF
clone size: many; D gene: -; J gene: TRBJ2-3; V gene: TRBV6-1; CDR3 length: 15; CDR3 DNA: TGTGCCAGCAGTGAAGTGGGGGCGACCACAGATACGCAGTATTTT; CDR3 protein: CASSEVGATTDTQYF
clone size: many; D gene: -; J gene: TRBJ2-7; V gene: TRBV7-2; CDR3 length: 12; CDR3 DNA: TGTGCCAGCAGCCCCGGACCCCCTGGGAGGTACTTC; CDR3 protein: CASSPGPPGRYF
clone size: once; D gene: -; J gene: TRBJ1-5; V gene: TRBV3-1; CDR3 length: 17; CDR3 DNA: TGTGCCAGCAGCCAGGACCGGGGCCCATATAGCAATCAGCCCCAGCATTTT; CDR3 protein: CASSQDRGPYSNQPQHF
clone size: many; D gene: -; J gene: TRBJ1-1; V gene: TRBV6-1; CDR3 length: 15; CDR3 DNA: TGTGCCAGCAGTGAATGGTCAGGCATGAACACTGAAGCTTTCTTT; CDR3 protein: CASSEWSGMNTEAFF
clone size: many; D gene: -; J gene: TRBJ2-1; V gene: TRBV7-9; CDR3 length: 15; CDR3 DNA: TGTGCCAGCAGCCCTATGGGTGGCTCCTACAATGAGCAGTTCTTC; CDR3 protein: CASSPMGGSYNEQFF
clone size: few; D gene: -; J gene: TRBJ2-1; V gene: TRBV7-9; CDR3 length: 16; CDR3 DNA: TGTGCCAGCAGCTTAGAGGGCTCCAGGGGCTACAATGAGCAGTTCTTC; CDR3 protein: CASSLEGSRGYNEQFF
clone size: few; D gene: -; J gene: TRBJ2-7; V gene: TRBV29-1; CDR3 length: 11; CDR3 DNA: TGCAGCGTTGATGGCGGCTACGAGCAGTACTTC; CDR3 protein: CSVDGGYEQYF
clone size: -; D gene: -; J gene: TRBJ1-4; V gene: TRBV20-1; CDR3 length: 13; CDR3 DNA: TGCAGTGCTAGAGGGGCAGATGGAATAAAACTGTTTTTT; CDR3 protein: CSARGADGIKLFF
clone size: many; D gene: TRBD2; J gene: TRBJ2-7; V gene: TRBV19; CDR3 length: 15; CDR3 DNA: TGTGCCAGTAGTATTCGAGCGGGAGTAGTCTACGAGCAGTACTTC; CDR3 protein: CASSIRAGVVYEQYF
clone size: few; D gene: -; J gene: TRBJ1-3; V gene: TRBV12-3/TRBV12-4; CDR3 length: 16; CDR3 DNA: TGTGCCAGCAGTCCTGCGACCGAAAGCTCTGGAAACACCATATATTTT; CDR3 protein: CASSPATESSGNTIYF